The 23 T cell receptor beta chains listed next were all sequenced from one sample in a study of blood T cell repertoires in COVID-19. The table came from immunoSEQ multiplex PCR; TCRdb's copy has only in-frame clones and leaves some out. Here the sample spans 80,000 to 130,000 clones, about nine tenths being singletons. Material for sequencing was peripheral blood. The receptors were gathered from a man aged 65-85 years with acute or convalescent COVID-19.

This sequence joins TRBV5-1 and TRBJ1-2; 8 nucleotides align to TRBD1. Germline V CDR1 and CDR2: SGHRS, YFSETQ. The trim removed 4 bases at V and 0 bases at J, leaving 5 bases unmatched. The CDR3 sequence is 15 residues long. CDR3 DNA: TGCGCCAGCAGCCCGGACAGGGCGGCTAACTATGGCTACACCTTC. Amino acid sequence: CASSPDRAANYGYTF. Drawing the rest from reference TRBV5-1 and TRBJ1-2, the complete variable domain is KAGVTQTPRYLIKTRGQQVTLSCSPISGHRSVSWYQQTPGQGLQFLFEYFSETQRNKGNFPGRFSGRQFSNSRSEMNVSTLELGDSALYLCASSPDRAANYGYTFGSGTRLTVV.

The chain couples TRBV20-1 to TRBJ1-3; D gene ambiguous. The V gene's germline CDR1 is DFQATT and CDR2 SNEGSKA (reference sequence). This CDR3 contains 14 residues. V was pared by 3 bases and J by 4 bases, with 13 bases between. The CDR3 nucleotides are TGCAGTGCTAGTTTGTTGGGAGTCGGAAACACCATATATTTT. This codes for CSASLLGVGNTIYF.

The rearrangement uses TRBV7-2 and TRBJ1-1, with D possibly TRBD1 on 6 matching bases. The CDR3 runs to 15 residues. Trimming removed 3 bases from V and 0 bases from J, with 11 bases in between. Germline V gene data show CDR1 as SGHTA and CDR2 as FQGNSA. CDR3 in amino acids: CASSFEGTLNTEAFF. For the CDR3, the DNA is TGTGCCAGCAGCTTCGAAGGGACACTGAACACTGAAGCTTTCTTT. Full variable domain (outside the CDR3, taken from reference TRBV7-2 and TRBJ1-1): GAGVSQSPSNKVTEKGKDVELRCDPISGHTALYWYRQSLGQGLEFLIYFQGNSAPDKSGLPSDRFSAERTGGSVSTLTIQRTQQEDSAVYLCASSFEGTLNTEAFFGQGTRLTVV.

The chain couples TRBV19 to TRBJ1-2; 8 nucleotides line up with TRBD1. The germline V gene encodes CDR1 LNHDA and CDR2 SQIVND (reference sequence). Losses at the gene ends were 0 bases for V and 0 bases for J; bases not matched to a gene: 9. CDR3 length: 18 residues. Written as DNA, the CDR3 is TGTGCCAGTAGTATAGATCGAACAGGGGGAGAGGCTAACTATGGCTACACCTTC. Amino acids: CASSIDRTGGEANYGYTF.

J is TRBJ2-2 and V is TRBV7-2; D gene ambiguous. Deletions cut 0 bases from V and 3 bases from J, with 8 bases between. Germline CDR1 is SGHTA and CDR2 is FQGNSA. CDR3 size: 15 residues. In DNA, the CDR3 is TGTGCCAGCAGCTTAGCGCGAAGATACACCGGGGAGCTGTTTTTT. Protein sequence: CASSLARRYTGELFF.

The rearrangement joins TRBV5-4 to TRBJ1-2; 9 bases agree with TRBD1. The CDR3 totals 18 residues. Germline loops: CDR1 SGHNT, CDR2 YYREEE (reference sequence). The J segment lost 4 bases and the V segment lost 3 bases, leaving 16 bases of the junction unmatched. Written as DNA, the CDR3 is TGTGCCAGCAGCTCAAGCCTACCGGGACAGGGAAGAGGCTATGGCTACACCTTC. Its translation is CASSSSLPGQGRGYGYTF.

The chain has TRBV7-2 and TRBJ2-1; the match to TRBD1 covers 8 bases. The germline gives CDR1 SGHTA, CDR2 FQGNSA. The CDR3 covers 14 residues. With V trimmed by 8 bases and J by 4 bases, 7 bases remained unmatched. CDR3 in DNA: TGTGCCAGCGGCCGGGACAGGTATTACAATGAGCAGTTCTTC. Its protein is CASGRDRYYNEQFF.

CDR3 nucleotides: TGTGCCAGCAGCTCTACCTACGAGCAGTACTTC. Its protein is CASSSTYEQYF. The chain combines TRBV5-5 with TRBJ2-7; D uncertain. Germline CDR1 reads SGHKS; CDR2 reads YYEKEE (reference sequence). V gave up 3 bases and J gave up 2 bases, with 3 bases separating them. This CDR3 spans 11 amino acids. Variable domain in full (rest from reference TRBV5-5 and TRBJ2-7): DAGVTQSPTHLIKTRGQQVTLRCSPISGHKSVSWYQQVLGQGPQFIFQYYEKEERGRGNFPDRFSARQFPNYSSELNVNALLLGDSALYLCASSSTYEQYFGPGTRLTVT.

The J gene is TRBJ2-7, the V gene TRBV6-2 or TRBV6-3, with 9 bases matching TRBD1. The CDR3 contains 15 residues. Germline CDR1 reads MNHEY; CDR2 reads SVGEGT. With 5 bases clipped from V and 0 bases from J, the junction kept 5 bases outside the gene matches. Here the CDR3 reads CASSTRTGVSYEQYF. DNA for the CDR3: TGTGCCAGCAGTACCAGGACAGGGGTCTCCTACGAGCAGTACTTC.

This clone has only one observation. This chain joins TRBV11-3 and TRBJ1-4, with D maybe TRBD1 (6 bases). The V end was cut by 0 bases, the J end by 12 bases, with 11 bases between. The germline V gene encodes CDR1 SGHNT and CDR2 YENEEA. This CDR3 comprises 13 residues. CDR3 in amino acids: CASSLDPTGQLFF. CDR3 sequence (DNA): TGTGCCAGCAGCTTAGATCCCACAGGGCAACTGTTTTTT.

The rearrangement joins TRBV28 to TRBJ1-5, with 7 bases fitting TRBD1. The length of the CDR3 is 12 residues. CDR1 and CDR2 from the germline V gene are MDHEN and SYDVKM. V lost 5 bases and J lost 6; bases outside the gene matches: 1. DNA of the CDR3: TGTGCCAGCAGTCCAGGGGGTCAGCCCCAGCATTTT. Protein product: CASSPGGQPQHF.

The CDR3 DNA reads as TGTGCCAGCAGTTTATCCTCCGGGACTAGCGGCTCTGGGGCCAACGTCCTGACTTTC. It translates to CASSLSSGTSGSGANVLTF. This sequence joins TRBV28 and TRBJ2-6; the match to TRBD2 covers 11 bases. The CDR3 is made up of 19 amino acids. In germline, CDR1 is MDHEN, CDR2 SYDVKM. J gave up 0 bases and V 1 base, and 5 bases lay outside the gene matches.

This rearrangement joins TRBV2 to TRBJ1-1, with 8 bases identical to TRBD1. The CDR3 spans 15 residues. V lost 6 bases and J lost 4; bases outside the gene matches: 10. The germline CDR1 and CDR2 sequences are SNHLY and FYNNEI. In nucleotides, the CDR3 is TGTGCCAGCAGCTATTTGGACAGGGCGGGCACTGAAGCTTTCTTT. Translated, it gives CASSYLDRAGTEAFF.

The V call is TRBV7-2, the J call TRBJ2-3; 8 nucleotides line up with TRBD2. Germline CDR1 SGHTA, CDR2 FQGNSA. The CDR3 is made up of 13 amino acids. Trimming took 6 bases from V and 1 from J; bases not matched to a gene: 0. The CDR3 DNA follows: TGTGCCAGCAGTAGCGGGGGCACAGATACGCAGTATTTT. Protein product: CASSSGGTDTQYF.

This chain links TRBV10-3 with TRBJ1-5; 9 bases fit TRBD1. After removal of 6 bases from V and 4 bases from J, the junction contained 4 bases not matched to a gene. Germline V gives CDR1 ENHRY, CDR2 SYGVKD. The CDR3 has 14 amino acids. CDR3 nucleotides: TGTGCCATCAGCCGGACAGGGGAAAATCAGCCCCAGCATTTT. Translating gives CAISRTGENQPQHF.

In its sample, this clone was seen once. The chain is built from TRBV19 and TRBJ2-1; 10 positions agree with TRBD2. V dropped 6 bases and J dropped 4; count of bases not matched to a gene: 6. Germline V gene data show CDR1 as LNHDA and CDR2 as SQIVND (reference sequence). This CDR3 has 15 residues. CDR3 nucleotide sequence: TGTGCCAGTAGCTACGGACTAGCGGTTTACAATGAGCAGTTCTTC. This translates into CASSYGLAVYNEQFF.

This clone was counted once. The V gene is TRBV7-9, the J gene TRBJ2-3; TRBD2 matches at 14 bases. CDR3 length equals 19 residues. V was pared by 5 bases and J by 2 bases, with 12 bases of the junction left unmatched. Germline lookup yields CDR1 SEHNR and CDR2 FQNEAQ (reference sequence). The CDR3 DNA follows: TGTGCCAGCAGCCGAGGACTAGCGGGAGGCCAACTTCTCACAGATACGCAGTATTTT. This encodes CASSRGLAGGQLLTDTQYF.

The gene calls are TRBV29-1 and TRBJ2-1; maybe TRBD2 (7 bases). V gave up 2 bases and J gave up 8 bases, with 16 bases separating them. CDR3 length: 14 amino acids. CDR1 and CDR2 (germline): SQVTM, ANQGSEA. CDR3 loop: CSVEMGGPVDEQFF. DNA for the CDR3: TGCAGCGTTGAAATGGGGGGGCCGGTCGATGAGCAGTTCTTC.

V gene TRBV29-1 combines with J gene TRBJ2-7; 9 bases are shared with TRBD1. This CDR3 is built from 14 residues. Germline CDR1 SQVTM, CDR2 ANQGSEA. Trimming removed 7 bases from V and 0 bases from J; junction bases left unmatched: 7. The CDR3 sequence is CSGPGTGFSYEQYF. DNA for the CDR3: TGCAGCGGCCCCGGGACAGGGTTCTCCTACGAGCAGTACTTC.

The chain couples TRBV3-1 (or the pseudogene TRBV3-2) to TRBJ1-3; D not certain. V dropped 8 bases and J dropped 1 base, with 12 bases sitting between them. CDR1 LGHDT and CDR2 YNNKEL come from the germline V gene (reference sequence). CDR3 length: 14 amino acids. CDR3 loop: CASYRRNSGNTIYF. The CDR3 nucleotides are TGTGCCAGCTACCGGAGGAATTCTGGAAACACCATATATTTT.

The chain recombines TRBV7-9 with TRBJ1-2; no firm D call. V lost 4 bases to trimming and J lost 9 bases, with 9 bases between them. The CDR3 is made up of 11 amino acids. Germline-derived CDR1 and CDR2 are SEHNR and FQNEAQ (reference sequence). As DNA, the CDR3 is TGTGCCAGCAGCTCGCACGGGAGCTACACCTTC. Its protein is CASSSHGSYTF.

The chain links TRBV11-2 to TRBJ1-6; unclear D gene. This CDR3 region has 15 residues. Looked up from germline, CDR1 is SGHAT and CDR2 is FQNNGV. V was pared by 4 bases and J by 9 bases, with 16 bases between. The CDR3 DNA sequence: TGTGCCAGCAGCTGGGTGGAGGGAGAGGGTTCACCCCTCCACTTT. Its translation: CASSWVEGEGSPLHF.

The chain uses TRBV6-5 and TRBJ2-3; TRBD2 matches 8 bases. Germline loops: CDR1 MNHEY, CDR2 SVGAGI. This CDR3 is built from 15 residues. V dropped 7 bases and J dropped 2; count of bases not matched to a gene: 8. CDR3 amino acids: CASTEFSGTTDTQYF. DNA of the CDR3: TGTGCCAGCACCGAATTTAGCGGGACCACAGATACGCAGTATTTT.